Listed here are 29 T cell receptor beta chains from one sample, sequenced in a study of blood T cells in healthy people across ages. Then a second PCR, running about 6 to 12 cycles, was carried out with a sample-barcoded 5' primer and a J-beta primer mix. TCRdb used MiXCR to reprocess the 5' RACE reads, holding one entry per CDR3 protein. The sample lists 1.8 million or so distinct CDR3 sequences; around 42% were seen once. The material sequenced was blood. The source is a human donor in good health.

V and J are TRBV10-3 and TRBJ2-1; no definite D call. CDR3 size: 13 residues. Trimming removed 4 bases at V and 4 bases at J, with 8 bases between. Germline assignment: CDR1 ENHRY and CDR2 SYGVKD. CDR3 amino acids: CAISVVRYNEQFF. CDR3 nucleotides: TGTGCCATCAGTGTGGTCCGATACAATGAGCAGTTCTTC.

This clonotype was counted only a few times. The chain has TRBV4-3 and TRBJ1-2; D call uncertain. Germline values: CDR1 LGHNA, CDR2 YSLEER. V was shortened by 1 base and J by 8 bases, with 14 bases between the two germline ends. CDR3 size: 14 residues. CDR3 protein: CASSQGGAGGGYTF. The CDR3 DNA reads as TGCGCCAGCAGCCAAGGGGGAGCTGGCGGCGGCTACACCTTC.

This clonotype appeared many times. The rearrangement uses TRBV5-1 and TRBJ2-5; D uncertain. Germline assignment: CDR1 SGHRS and CDR2 YFSETQ. V was clipped by 1 base and J by 2 bases, with 6 bases between them. This CDR3 region has 13 residues. CDR3 nucleotide sequence: TGCGCCAGCAGCTTGAACGGGCAAGAGACCCAGTACTTC. Protein product: CASSLNGQETQYF.

V is TRBV3-1 and J is TRBJ2-5; perhaps TRBD2 as D (6 bases). The germline V gene has CDR1 LGHDT and CDR2 YNNKEL (reference sequence). V was clipped by 4 bases and J by 3 bases, with 18 bases between them. The CDR3 runs 16 residues. The chain's CDR3 is CASSLRGGPRKETQYF. The CDR3 DNA reads as TGTGCCAGCAGCCTGCGGGGCGGACCAAGAAAAGAGACCCAGTACTTC.

This sequence joins TRBV6-1 and TRBJ1-1; 11 positions agree with TRBD1. The ends lost 2 bases at V and 3 bases at J; junction bases unmatched: 8. The CDR3 runs 17 residues. Germline CDR1 is MNHNS and CDR2 is SASEGT. CDR3 DNA sequence: TGTGCCAGCAGTGAAAATGAGGACAGGGGGCCGCACACTGAAGCTTTCTTT. Encoded protein: CASSENEDRGPHTEAFF.

This clonotype showed up just a few times. The chain links TRBV21-1 to TRBJ1-5; the DNA was not used to check the table's D call, TRBD1. TRBV21-1 is a recognized pseudogene. CDR3 length: 13 residues. The CDR3, as DNA: TGTGCCAGTTACAGGGCTAGCAATCAGCCCCAGCATTTT. As protein: CASYRASNQPQHF.

The chain carries TRBV6-6 and TRBJ2-3, with TRBD1 matching over 8 bases. The CDR3 consists of 14 residues. The V gene end was trimmed by 5 bases and the J gene end by 4 bases; junction bases not matched to a gene: 5. Germline V gene data show CDR1 as MNHNY and CDR2 as SVGAGI (reference sequence). As DNA, the CDR3 is TGTGCCAGCAGTACTCGACAGGGGTCAGATACGCAGTATTTT. It specifies CASSTRQGSDTQYF.

The chain recombines TRBV7-9 with TRBJ1-4; weak D call: TRBD1 (5 bases). Trimming stripped 2 bases from V and 5 bases from J, with 18 bases between. The CDR3 extends over 17 amino acids. Germline V gene lookup returns CDR1 SEHNR and CDR2 FQNEAQ (reference sequence). The DNA for the CDR3 is TGTGCCAGCAGCTTACTAGCGGGGGGACGTAACAATGAAAAACTGTTTTTT. Translated: CASSLLAGGRNNEKLFF. Based on the CDR3 plus reference TRBV7-9 and TRBJ1-4, the full variable domain is DTGVSQNPRHKITKRGQNVTFRCDPISEHNRLYWYRQTLGQGPEFLTYFQNEAQLEKSRLLSDRFSAERPKGSFSTLEIQRTEQGDSAMYLCASSLLAGGRNNEKLFFGSGTQLSVL.

The chain combines TRBV10-3 with TRBJ2-2; no clear D. The V end lost 3 bases, the J end lost 5 bases, and 7 bases lay between the germline ends. The CDR3 sequence is 13 residues long. Germline-derived CDR1 and CDR2 are ENHRY and SYGVKD. DNA of the CDR3: TGTGCCATCAGTGATCGATGGACCGGGGAGCTGTTTTTT. Translated: CAISDRWTGELFF.

This clonotype has only a few counts. This chain links TRBV29-1 with TRBJ2-3; D not resolved. With 5 bases removed from V and 10 bases from J, the gap between germline ends came to 13 bases. Germline values: CDR1 SQVTM, CDR2 ANQGSEA. This CDR3 comprises 11 residues. The CDR3 spells CSVLEFLAQYF. The CDR3 nucleotides read TGCAGCGTTTTAGAGTTCCTGGCGCAGTATTTT.

This clonotype was found a few times. This chain links TRBV3-1 with TRBJ2-7; a weak D match, TRBD1 (6 bases). CDR1 is LGHDT and CDR2 is YNNKEL in the germline V gene (reference sequence). The CDR3 contains 15 residues. V was shortened by 2 bases and J by 2 bases, with 13 bases between the two germline ends. CDR3 amino acids: CASSQPGHGAYEQYF. Here the CDR3 DNA reads TGTGCCAGCAGCCAACCGGGACACGGAGCCTACGAGCAGTACTTC.

This clonotype was observed a few times. This chain uses TRBV24-1 with TRBJ2-5; the match to TRBD1 covers 11 bases. CDR1 and CDR2 (germline): KGHDR, SFDVKD. The CDR3 consists of 15 residues. V lost 6 bases to trimming and J lost 5 bases; unmatched junction nucleotides: 7. CDR3 protein: CATSRAGTGGETQYF. The DNA for the CDR3 is TGTGCCACCAGTCGCGCCGGGACAGGGGGGGAGACCCAGTACTTC.

The table lists this clonotype with a few counts. V is TRBV4-3 and J is TRBJ1-1; D call uncertain. V shed 1 base and J shed 4 bases, with 10 bases lying between them. Germline CDR1 LGHNA, CDR2 YSLEER. This CDR3 is built from 14 residues. The CDR3 region has the DNA TGCGCCAGCAGCCAAGTTTACAGCACCACTGAAGCTTTCTTT. This translates into CASSQVYSTTEAFF.

V and J are TRBV28 and TRBJ2-1, with TRBD2 matching 9 bases. V shed 7 bases, J shed 1 base, and the junction held 11 bases outside the gene matches. The CDR3 is made up of 17 amino acids. Looked up from germline, CDR1 is MDHEN and CDR2 is SYDVKM. The CDR3 DNA reads as TGTGCCAGCAACTCAATGAGCGGGAGGACTTCCTACAATGAGCAGTTCTTC. Protein: CASNSMSGRTSYNEQFF.

V and J are TRBV12-3 or TRBV12-4 and TRBJ2-4; D is tentatively TRBD1 or TRBD2 (6 bases each). The J call is doubtful: the DNA matches TRBJ2-7 better. This CDR3 is 16 amino acids long. The CDR3 DNA reads as TGTGCCAGCAGTTATCCTCCGGGGGACACCACCTACGAGCAGTACTTC. It specifies CASSYPPGDTTYEQYF.

CDR3 sequence: CASSENGYYGYTF. The CDR3 DNA is TGTGCCAGCAGTGAAAACGGATACTATGGCTACACCTTC. The chain joins TRBV25-1 to TRBJ1-2; D gene uncertain. The V end was cut by 2 bases, the J end by 3 bases, with 7 bases between. The CDR3 consists of 13 residues. Germline CDR1 MGHDK, CDR2 SYGVNS.

The genes are TRBV6-9 and TRBJ2-1; D could derive from TRBD1 or TRBD2 (6 bases each). The V gene's germline CDR1 is MNHGY and CDR2 SVAAGI. V was pared by 0 bases and J by 9 bases, with 18 bases between. CDR3 length: 16 amino acids. CDR3 bases: TGTGCCAGCAGTTATTCGATCTCTAGGAGGGGGTTTGAGCAGTTCTTC. It codes for CASSYSISRRGFEQFF.

This sequence joins TRBV7-2 and TRBJ2-7; 9 bases are shared with TRBD1. J was trimmed by 3 bases and V by 0 bases; bases with no gene match: 6. This CDR3 is built from 16 residues. The germline V gene encodes CDR1 SGHTA and CDR2 FQGNSA. The CDR3 region has the DNA TGTGCCAGCAGCTTAGCGGAGGGGACAGGGATCTACGAGCAGTACTTC. Its translation: CASSLAEGTGIYEQYF.

The chain is built from TRBV7-2 and TRBJ2-5; 10 nucleotides agree with TRBD2. With V trimmed by 5 bases and J by 8 bases, 5 bases remained unmatched. The CDR3 extends over 13 amino acids. The germline V gene encodes CDR1 SGHTA and CDR2 FQGNSA. The CDR3 sequence is CASSRSGGQTQYF. CDR3 in DNA: TGTGCCAGCAGCCGTAGCGGGGGGCAAACCCAGTACTTC.

This chain joins TRBV12-3 or TRBV12-4 and TRBJ1-3; 8 nucleotides match TRBD1. The CDR3 spans 13 residues. V lost 5 bases to trimming and J lost 4 bases; unmatched junction nucleotides: 1. The CDR3 region has the DNA TGTGCCAGCAGTGGGACAGGAGGAAACACCATATATTTT. Protein sequence: CASSGTGGNTIYF.

CDR3 amino acids: CASSVYRDTEAFF. CDR3 in DNA: TGTGCCAGCAGCGTTTACAGGGATACTGAAGCTTTCTTT. The J gene is TRBJ1-1, the V gene TRBV7-3; TRBD1 might be the D (6 bases). Germline V gene data show CDR1 as SGHTA and CDR2 as FQGTGA. The V and J ends lost 5 bases and 5 bases respectively, with 12 bases between them. This CDR3 comprises 13 residues.

Details on this clonotype: Possible read error: a much larger clone is one base away. The genes are TRBV10-3 and TRBJ2-5; 7 nucleotides line up with TRBD2. The J call is uncertain, as TRBJ2-7 better fits the DNA end. The CDR3 is made up of 14 amino acids. Germline V gives CDR1 ENHRY, CDR2 SYGVKD. The CDR3 coding sequence is TGTGCCATCTGTGAGTCTCTAGCGGCCTACGAGCAGTACTTC. Amino acid sequence: CAICESLAAYEQYF.

V is TRBV4-2 and J is TRBJ2-3; D gene ambiguous. CDR1 and CDR2 (germline): LGHNA, YNFKEQ. Deletions cut 1 base from V and 4 bases from J, with 12 bases between. The CDR3 consists of 15 residues. DNA of the CDR3: TGTGCCAGCAGCCAAGTTGCCACCAGCCCAGATACGCAGTATTTT. The encoded protein is CASSQVATSPDTQYF.

This chain links TRBV5-8 with TRBJ1-5; 9 positions match TRBD1. Germline V gene lookup returns CDR1 SGHTS and CDR2 YDEGEE. With 2 bases clipped from V and 0 bases from J, the junction kept 6 bases outside the gene matches. The CDR3 covers 17 residues. The CDR3 region has the DNA TGTGCCAGCAGCTTTACAGGGGGCATGAATAGCAATCAGCCCCAGCATTTT. This encodes CASSFTGGMNSNQPQHF.

V and J are TRBV12-3 or TRBV12-4 and TRBJ2-5; 8 bases match TRBD2. V dropped 8 bases and J dropped 4; count of bases not matched to a gene: 6. CDR3 length: 13 amino acids. CDR3 DNA sequence: TGTGCCAGCGCGTCGGGGGGGCGAGAGACCCAGTACTTC. It is translated as CASASGGRETQYF.

There are a few counts of this clonotype. V usage is TRBV20-1 and J usage is TRBJ2-1; 10 bases map to TRBD2. The ends lost 6 bases at V and 0 bases at J; junction bases unmatched: 5. This CDR3 has 15 amino acids. Germline V gives CDR1 DFQATT, CDR2 SNEGSKA (reference sequence). The CDR3 DNA sequence: TGCAGTGCCAGGATAGCGGGGGGCTCCTACAATGAGCAGTTCTTC. Translated, it gives CSARIAGGSYNEQFF.

This clonotype was found many times. The chain couples TRBV3-1 to TRBJ2-5, with D uncertain. Between the trimmed V and J ends, which lost 4 bases and 1 base, there was a span of 10 bases. This CDR3 has 14 amino acids. In germline, CDR1 is LGHDT, CDR2 YNNKEL (reference sequence). CDR3 amino acids: CASSLAGIQETQYF. The CDR3, as DNA: TGTGCCAGCAGCCTCGCAGGCATCCAAGAGACCCAGTACTTC.

This clonotype was observed a single time. The rearrangement links TRBV7-9 to TRBJ2-1; D remains unclear. With 7 bases removed from V and 6 bases from J, the gap between germline ends came to 10 bases. Germline V lookup: CDR1 SEHNR, CDR2 FQNEAQ (reference sequence). The CDR3 has 12 amino acids. This chain's CDR3 is CASNYQINEQFF. CDR3 nucleotides: TGTGCCAGCAACTACCAAATCAATGAGCAGTTCTTC.

The gene calls are TRBV6-6 and TRBJ1-1; D might be TRBD1 (6 bases). This CDR3 spans 15 amino acids. CDR1 is MNHNY, CDR2 SVGAGI, per germline (reference sequence). V lost 2 bases and J 0 bases, leaving 10 bases between the germline ends. The CDR3: CASSYDQGLNTEAFF. DNA of the CDR3: TGTGCCAGCAGTTACGATCAGGGGCTGAACACTGAAGCTTTCTTT.